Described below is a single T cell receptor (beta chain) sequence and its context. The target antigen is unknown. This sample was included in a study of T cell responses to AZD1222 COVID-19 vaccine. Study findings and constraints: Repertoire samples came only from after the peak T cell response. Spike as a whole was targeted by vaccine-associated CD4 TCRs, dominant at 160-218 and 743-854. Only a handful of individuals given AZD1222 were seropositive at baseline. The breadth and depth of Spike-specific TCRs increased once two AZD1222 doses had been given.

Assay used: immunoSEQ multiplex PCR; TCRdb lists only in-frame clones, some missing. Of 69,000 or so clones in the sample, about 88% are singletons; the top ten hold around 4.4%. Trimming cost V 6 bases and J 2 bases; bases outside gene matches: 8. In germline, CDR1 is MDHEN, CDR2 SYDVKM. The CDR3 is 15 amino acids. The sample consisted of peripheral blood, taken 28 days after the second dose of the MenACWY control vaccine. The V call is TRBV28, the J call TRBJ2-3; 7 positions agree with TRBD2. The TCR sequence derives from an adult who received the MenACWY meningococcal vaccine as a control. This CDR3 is CASSSGTLTTDTQYF. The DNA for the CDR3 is TGTGCCAGCAGCAGCGGGACCCTCACCACAGATACGCAGTATTTT. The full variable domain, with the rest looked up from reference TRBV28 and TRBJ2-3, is DVKVTQSSRYLVKRTGEKVFLECVQDMDHENMFWYRQDPGLGLRLIYFSYDVKMKEKGDIPEGYSVSREKKERFSLILESASTNQTSMYLCASSSGTLTTDTQYFGPGTRLTVL.